Following are 29 T cell receptor beta chains from one sample sequenced in a study of T-cell reconstitution after alpha-beta-depleted transplantation in children. Unique molecular identifiers were incorporated into the prepared TCRbeta library. From the PCR reads, TCRdb called clonotypes with MiXCR, one entry per CDR3 protein. Here the sample spans some 830,000 distinct CDR3 sequences, roughly 15% being singletons. The material was PBMCs, mostly from graft donor cells, obtained 360 days after TCRalphabeta/CD19-depleted stem cell transplant. The receptors stem from a male patient between 5 and 17 years old who had a stem cell transplant for acute lymphoblastic leukemia, so the T cells may come from the graft donor.

The table lists this clonotype with a few counts. The CDR3: CASSRGTNEKLFF. Here the CDR3 DNA reads TGCGCCAGCAGCCGGGGGACCAATGAAAAACTGTTTTTT. This chain joins TRBV5-1 and TRBJ1-4; D is possibly TRBD1 (5 bases). This CDR3 spans 13 amino acids. Between the trimmed V and J ends, which lost 4 bases and 5 bases, there was a span of 9 bases. CDR1 and CDR2 from the germline V gene are SGHRS and YFSETQ.

V usage is TRBV12-3 or TRBV12-4 and J usage is TRBJ1-5; D not certain. This CDR3 is built from 16 residues. The V end lost 2 bases, the J end lost 2 bases, and 13 bases lay between the germline ends. CDR3 in DNA: TGTGCCAGCAGTTTAAGGAGCTGGGGAGGCAATCAGCCCCAGCATTTT. Protein product: CASSLRSWGGNQPQHF.

The V call is TRBV2, the J call TRBJ2-7; 8 bases are a match to TRBD1. The CDR3 spans 13 residues. Germline-derived CDR1 and CDR2 are SNHLY and FYNNEI. Trimming took 4 bases from V and 6 from J; bases not matched to a gene: 5. The CDR3 nucleotides are TGTGCCAGCAGTGCAGGGGGCGAAGGCGAGCAGTACTTC. It yields the protein CASSAGGEGEQYF.

Only one count was recorded for this clonotype. This chain connects TRBV5-6 to TRBJ2-1; perhaps D is TRBD1 or TRBD2 (5 bases each). This CDR3 has 15 amino acids. Per germline, CDR1 SGHDT and CDR2 YYEEEE. V shed 0 bases and J shed 8 bases, with 15 bases lying between them. This CDR3 is CASSLAPSRGDEQFF. The CDR3, as DNA: TGTGCCAGCAGCTTGGCCCCCTCCCGGGGCGATGAGCAGTTCTTC. The full variable domain, completed using reference TRBV5-6 and TRBJ2-1, is DAGVTQSPTHLIKTRGQQVTLRCSPKSGHDTVSWYQQALGQGPQFIFQYYEEEERQRGNFPDRFSGHQFPNYSSELNVNALLLGDSALYLCASSLAPSRGDEQFFGPGTRLTVL.

The chain is built from TRBV4-1 and TRBJ2-1; no definite D call. Trimming pared 1 base from V and 8 bases from J, leaving 15 bases between. The germline V gene has CDR1 MGHRA and CDR2 YSYEKL. This CDR3 is built from 15 residues. CDR3 region: CASSQGVGLVHEQFF. The CDR3 DNA follows: TGCGCCAGCAGCCAAGGAGTAGGGCTAGTGCATGAGCAGTTCTTC.

The CDR3 DNA follows: TGCGCCAGCAGCGCCGGACAGTCCGCAGATACGCAGTATTTT. This translates into CASSAGQSADTQYF. The chain employs TRBV5-1 and TRBJ2-3; perhaps TRBD1 as D (6 bases). CDR3 length equals 14 residues. Trimming pared 4 bases from V and 4 bases from J, leaving 13 bases between. In germline, CDR1 is SGHRS, CDR2 YFSETQ.

Only a few counts were recorded for this clonotype. Mismatch with germline at one junction end may stem from a read error. The chain carries TRBV10-3 and TRBJ2-3; no reliable D call. CDR1 and CDR2 (germline): ENHRY, SYGVKD. The CDR3 length is 12 residues. DNA for the CDR3: TGTGCCATCGGTGAGCGCACAGATACGCAGTATTTT. This encodes CAIGERTDTQYF.

The genes are TRBV19 and TRBJ2-7; D is unclear. Germline V gene sequence: CDR1 LNHDA, CDR2 SQIVND (reference sequence). V lost 6 bases to trimming and J lost 1 base, with 10 bases between them. CDR3 size: 13 residues. The DNA for the CDR3 is TGTGCCAGTAGACCCAGGTGTTCCTACGAGCAGTACTTC. The encoded protein is CASRPRCSYEQYF. The variable domain in full, completed from reference TRBV19 and TRBJ2-7, reads DGGITQSPKYLFRKEGQNVTLSCEQNLNHDAMYWYRQDPGQGLRLIYYSQIVNDFQKGDIAEGYSVSREKKESFPLTVTSAQKNPTAFYLCASRPRCSYEQYFGPGTRLTVT.

On this clonotype: Germline is not matched at one junction end, which may reflect a read error. The V call is TRBV20-1, the J call TRBJ1-2, with unresolved D. Looked up from germline, CDR1 is DFQATT and CDR2 is SNEGSKA (reference sequence). CDR3 length: 12 residues. The CDR3 loop reads CSAAPPNFGYTF. The CDR3 nucleotides are TGCAGTGCTGCCCCCCCTAACTTTGGCTACACCTTC.

This chain connects TRBV4-2 to TRBJ1-5, with 8 bases that match TRBD1. The CDR3 spans 17 residues. From germline, CDR1 is LGHNA and CDR2 YNFKEQ. Trimming at V came to 3 bases and at J to 7 bases, leaving 14 bases not matched to a gene. The CDR3, as DNA: TGTGCCAGCAGCCAGGAGCCCCAGGGGGCGCCGGGACAGCCCCAGCATTTT. Amino acids: CASSQEPQGAPGQPQHF.

The rearrangement uses TRBV10-3 and TRBJ2-1; either TRBD1 or TRBD2 may supply D (5 bases each). Trimming pared 6 bases from V and 1 base from J, leaving 19 bases between. This CDR3 is built from 17 residues. Germline V gives CDR1 ENHRY, CDR2 SYGVKD. CDR3 sequence: CAIRKGGTGKSYNEQFF. Here the CDR3 DNA reads TGTGCCATCAGGAAAGGAGGTACAGGTAAATCCTACAATGAGCAGTTCTTC.

This clonotype showed up just a few times. The CDR3 sequence is CASSYLAGGYEQFF. The DNA of the CDR3 is TGTGCCAGCAGTTACCTAGCGGGAGGTTATGAGCAGTTCTTC. The rearrangement joins TRBV6-5 to TRBJ2-1; TRBD2 aligns across 11 bases. V lost 2 bases to trimming and J lost 8 bases; unmatched junction nucleotides: 2. From germline, CDR1 is MNHEY and CDR2 SVGAGI. The CDR3 totals 14 residues.

V gene TRBV20-1 combines with J gene TRBJ2-3; TRBD2 is a possible D gene (6 bases). Per the germline V gene, CDR1 is DFQATT and CDR2 is SNEGSKA (reference sequence). The CDR3 spans 14 residues. Between the trimmed V and J ends, which lost 5 bases and 2 bases, there was a span of 14 bases. This CDR3 reads CSAGPRDFTDTQYF. CDR3 DNA: TGCAGTGCTGGCCCGAGGGACTTCACAGATACGCAGTATTTT.

V is TRBV18 and J is TRBJ1-5, with D uncertain. V was cut by 2 bases and J by 1 base, with 9 bases left in between. This CDR3 contains 15 residues. CDR1 and CDR2 (germline): KGHSH, LQKENI. The CDR3 DNA follows: TGTGCCAGCTCACCAACGAGAGGAAGCAATCAGCCCCAGCATTTT. Its protein product is CASSPTRGSNQPQHF.

This clonotype was counted a few times. The gene calls are TRBV12-3 or TRBV12-4 and TRBJ1-5; 7 bases agree with TRBD1. CDR3 size: 16 residues. J was trimmed by 2 bases and V by 4 bases; bases with no gene match: 8. CDR3 nucleotide sequence: TGTGCCAGCAGTTCCCAGACAGGGTACCGCAATCAGCCCCAGCATTTT. Residues: CASSSQTGYRNQPQHF.

The V gene is TRBV12-3 or TRBV12-4, the J gene TRBJ2-5; D might be TRBD1 (6 bases). CDR3 size: 13 residues. Deletions cut 5 bases from V and 5 bases from J, with 12 bases between. CDR3 amino acids: CASSGGTPETQYF. CDR3 sequence (DNA): TGTGCCAGCAGTGGTGGGACACCGGAGACCCAGTACTTC.

As regards this clonotype: This could be a read error, since a much larger clone is one nucleotide away. The chain couples TRBV7-8 to TRBJ2-7; 7 nucleotides line up with TRBD2. With 1 base clipped from V and 6 bases from J, the junction kept 12 bases outside the gene matches. CDR3 length: 16 residues. CDR1 and CDR2 from the germline V gene are SGHVS and FQNEAQ. The CDR3 nucleotides are TGTGCCAGCAGCTTAGTCGTAGCGGGCCTCTACTGCGAGCAGTACTTC. Residues: CASSLVVAGLYCEQYF.

This clonotype was recorded only once. The J gene is TRBJ2-7, the V gene TRBV4-1; 9 bases are shared with TRBD2. In germline, CDR1 is MGHRA, CDR2 YSYEKL. Trimming at V came to 0 bases and at J to 4 bases, leaving 7 bases not matched to a gene. The CDR3 length is 16 residues. The CDR3 DNA is TGCGCCAGCAGCCAAGATTCGCGGGAGGGGAGGTACGAGCAGTACTTC. It yields the protein CASSQDSREGRYEQYF.

This chain connects TRBV29-1 to TRBJ2-3, with 12 bases lining up with TRBD2. V lost 4 bases and J lost 4; bases outside the gene matches: 6. The CDR3 contains 15 residues. Germline CDR1 and CDR2: SQVTM and ANQGSEA. The CDR3 DNA is TGCAGCGTTGTGATCCTAGCGGGAGGGGCAGATACGCAGTATTTT. It yields the protein CSVVILAGGADTQYF.

The chain has TRBV12-3 or TRBV12-4 and TRBJ2-1; either TRBD1 or TRBD2 may fit D (5 bases each). Between the trimmed V and J ends, which lost 7 bases and 3 bases, there was a span of 10 bases. This CDR3 is built from 13 residues. The chain's CDR3 is CASTGRNYNEQFF. The DNA for the CDR3 is TGTGCCAGCACGGGGCGGAACTACAATGAGCAGTTCTTC.

CDR3 region: CASSPGTARQPQHF. The CDR3 DNA is TGTGCCAGCAGCCCTGGGACGGCTCGTCAGCCCCAGCATTTT. The J gene is TRBJ1-5, the V gene TRBV12-3 or TRBV12-4; possible D gene TRBD1, 5 bases. CDR3 length: 14 residues. Trimming stripped 6 bases from V and 6 bases from J, with 15 bases between.

This clonotype was picked up a small number of times. The genes are TRBV24-1 and TRBJ2-1; a possible D gene is TRBD1 (6 bases). The ends were cut back, 3 bases at V and 6 bases at J, with 14 bases in the middle. Per the germline V gene, CDR1 is KGHDR and CDR2 is SFDVKD. CDR3 size: 15 residues. CDR3: CATSDVTGRSNEQFF. The CDR3 DNA reads TGTGCCACCAGTGATGTGACAGGTAGGAGCAATGAGCAGTTCTTC.

This clonotype occurred once. The rearrangement links TRBV5-1 to TRBJ2-3; D tentatively fits TRBD1 or TRBD2 (5 bases each). CDR1 and CDR2 (germline): SGHRS, YFSETQ. The CDR3 loop spans 15 amino acids. V was pared by 5 bases and J by 2 bases, with 15 bases between. Written as DNA, the CDR3 is TGCGCCAGCAGTTTCGGGACCTCCTACACAGATACGCAGTATTTT. Translation: CASSFGTSYTDTQYF.

This clonotype was seen a few times. The rearrangement links TRBV6-5 to TRBJ2-7, with D unclear. Trimming pared 4 bases from V and 0 bases from J, leaving 10 bases between. The germline CDR1 and CDR2 sequences are MNHEY and SVGAGI. The CDR3 sequence is 14 residues long. The CDR3 sequence: CASSSPMDSYEQYF. For the CDR3, the DNA is TGTGCCAGCAGTTCGCCCATGGACTCCTACGAGCAGTACTTC.

This clonotype was detected only a few times. The genes are TRBV27 and TRBJ2-7, with 13 bases lining up with TRBD2. The CDR3 totals 16 residues. Per the germline V gene, CDR1 is MNHEY and CDR2 is SMNVEV (reference sequence). J lost 4 bases, V lost 6 bases, and 9 bases had no gene match. Here the CDR3 DNA reads TGTGCCAGCAGCGGACTAGCGGGAGTTGGGGTTTACGAGCAGTACTTC. Amino acid sequence: CASSGLAGVGVYEQYF.

This rearrangement joins TRBV5-1 to TRBJ2-7, with D tentatively TRBD2 (6 bases). Germline lookup yields CDR1 SGHRS and CDR2 YFSETQ. The CDR3 spans 13 residues. Trimming stripped 0 bases from V and 6 bases from J, with 10 bases between. CDR3 nucleotides: TGCGCCAGCAGCTTGGAGTCGGGAGCCGAGCAGTACTTC. This codes for CASSLESGAEQYF.

This clonotype was seen a handful of times. The V call is TRBV12-3 or TRBV12-4, the J call TRBJ2-5; TRBD1 agrees at 7 bases. The CDR3 has 16 amino acids. The ends lost 6 bases at V and 2 bases at J; junction bases unmatched: 12. The CDR3 DNA follows: TGTGCCAGCAGCTTTGACAGGGTGATACAGCAAGAGACCCAGTACTTC. It encodes CASSFDRVIQQETQYF.

The J gene is TRBJ2-1, the V gene TRBV29-1; D is ambiguous. CDR1 and CDR2 from the germline V gene are SQVTM and ANQGSEA. Trimming took off 3 bases at V and 1 base at J, with 7 bases between the two ends. This CDR3 is built from 13 residues. The CDR3 spells CSVDGRSYNEQFF. The CDR3 DNA reads TGCAGCGTTGATGGTAGATCCTACAATGAGCAGTTCTTC.

The CDR3: CASGPPPRLAGADTQYF. CDR3 DNA: TGTGCCAGCGGACCCCCCCCCCGACTAGCCGGCGCAGATACGCAGTATTTT. J is TRBJ2-3 and V is TRBV25-1; 7 nucleotides agree with TRBD2. The trim removed 8 bases at V and 4 bases at J, leaving 18 bases unmatched. The V gene's germline CDR1 is MGHDK and CDR2 SYGVNS. The CDR3 is 17 residues long.